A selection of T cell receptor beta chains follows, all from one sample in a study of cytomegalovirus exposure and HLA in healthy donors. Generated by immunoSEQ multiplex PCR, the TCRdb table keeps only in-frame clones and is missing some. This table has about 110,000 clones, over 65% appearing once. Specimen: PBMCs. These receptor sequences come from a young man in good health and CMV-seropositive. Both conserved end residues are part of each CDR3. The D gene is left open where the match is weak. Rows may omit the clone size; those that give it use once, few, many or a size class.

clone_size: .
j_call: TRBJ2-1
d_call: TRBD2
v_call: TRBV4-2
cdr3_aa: CASSFSGGSYNEQFF
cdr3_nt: TGTGCCAGCAGTTTTAGCGGGGGCTCTTACAATGAGCAGTTCTTC

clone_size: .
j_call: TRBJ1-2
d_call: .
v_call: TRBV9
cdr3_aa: CASSPRTRLNYGYTF
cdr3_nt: TGTGCCAGCAGCCCTAGGACAAGGTTGAACTATGGCTACACCTTC

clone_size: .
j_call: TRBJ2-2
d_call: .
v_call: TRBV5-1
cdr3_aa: CASSFGNTGELFF
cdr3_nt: TGCGCCAGCAGCTTCGGGAACACCGGGGAGCTGTTTTTT

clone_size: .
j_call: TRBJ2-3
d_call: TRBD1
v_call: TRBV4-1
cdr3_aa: CASSQEGQGRADTQYF
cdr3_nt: TGCGCCAGCAGCCAAGAAGGACAGGGGAGGGCAGATACGCAGTATTTT

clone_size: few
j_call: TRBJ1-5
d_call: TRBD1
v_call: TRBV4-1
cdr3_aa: CASTQDRDFGQPQHF
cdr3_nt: TGCGCCAGCACCCAGGACAGGGATTTTGGTCAGCCCCAGCATTTT

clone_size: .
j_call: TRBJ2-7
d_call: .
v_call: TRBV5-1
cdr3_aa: CASSLSSPSYEQYF
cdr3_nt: TGCGCCAGCAGCTTGTCCTCTCCCTCCTACGAGCAGTACTTC

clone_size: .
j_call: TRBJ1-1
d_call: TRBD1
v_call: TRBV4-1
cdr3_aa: CASSPGTGEAFF
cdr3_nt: TGCGCCAGCAGCCCGGGGACAGGTGAAGCTTTCTTT

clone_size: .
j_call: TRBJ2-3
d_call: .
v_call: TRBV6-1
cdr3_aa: CASRALSGSTDTQYF
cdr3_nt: TGTGCCAGCAGGGCCTTGTCTGGTAGCACAGATACGCAGTATTTT

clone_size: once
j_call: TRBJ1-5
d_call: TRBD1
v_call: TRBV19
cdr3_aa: CATTNRGNQPQHF
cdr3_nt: TGTGCCACTACGAACAGGGGGAATCAGCCCCAGCATTTT

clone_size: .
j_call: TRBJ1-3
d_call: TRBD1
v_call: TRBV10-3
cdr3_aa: CAIRRQGTGNTIYF
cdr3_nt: TGTGCCATCAGGAGACAGGGAACTGGAAACACCATATATTTT

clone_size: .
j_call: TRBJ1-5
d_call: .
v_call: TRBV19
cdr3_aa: CASSITSGAHSNQPQHF
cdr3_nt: TGTGCCAGTAGTATTACCTCAGGGGCCCATAGCAATCAGCCCCAGCATTTT

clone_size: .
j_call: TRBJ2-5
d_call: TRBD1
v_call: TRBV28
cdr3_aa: CASSTGGQGALETQYF
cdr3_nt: TGTGCCAGCAGTACCGGTGGACAGGGGGCCCTGGAGACCCAGTACTTC

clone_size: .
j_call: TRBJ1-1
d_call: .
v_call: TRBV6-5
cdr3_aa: CASSYSRSGNTEAFF
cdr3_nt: TGTGCCAGCAGTTACTCGAGGTCCGGGAACACTGAAGCTTTCTTT

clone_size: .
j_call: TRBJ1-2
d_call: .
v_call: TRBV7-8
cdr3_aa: CASSLMRETSEGYTF
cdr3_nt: TGTGCCAGCAGCTTAATGAGGGAAACCTCGGAGGGCTACACCTTC

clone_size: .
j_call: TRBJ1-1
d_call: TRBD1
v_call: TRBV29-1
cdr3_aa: CSADRANTEAFF
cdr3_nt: TGCAGCGCCGACAGGGCAAACACTGAAGCTTTCTTT

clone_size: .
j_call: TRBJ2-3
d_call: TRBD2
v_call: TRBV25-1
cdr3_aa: CASSELQRGNTDTQYF
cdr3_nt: TGTGCCAGTAGTGAATTGCAGCGGGGGAACACAGATACGCAGTATTTT

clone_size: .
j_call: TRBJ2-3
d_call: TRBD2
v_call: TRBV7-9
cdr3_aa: CASSGLAGGPDTQYF
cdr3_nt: TGTGCCAGCAGCGGATTAGCGGGGGGGCCAGATACGCAGTATTTT

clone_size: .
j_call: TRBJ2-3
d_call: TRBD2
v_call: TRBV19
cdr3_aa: CAGTSGGAAGTDTQYF
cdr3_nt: TGTGCCGGGACTAGCGGGGGGGCAGCGGGGACAGATACGCAGTATTTT

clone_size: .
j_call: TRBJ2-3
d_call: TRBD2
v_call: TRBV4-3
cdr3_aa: CASSQGLAGKDTQYF
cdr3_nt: TGCGCCAGCAGCCAAGGACTAGCGGGGAAAGATACGCAGTATTTT

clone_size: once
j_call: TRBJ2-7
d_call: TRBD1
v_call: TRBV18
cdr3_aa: CASSPRDRGSSYEQYF
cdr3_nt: TGTGCCAGCTCACCACGGGACAGGGGTAGCTCCTACGAGCAGTACTTC

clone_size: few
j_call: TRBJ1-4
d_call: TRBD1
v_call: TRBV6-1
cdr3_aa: CASSNIQGAGEKLFF
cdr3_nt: TGTGCCAGCAGTAACATCCAGGGGGCGGGTGAAAAACTGTTTTTT

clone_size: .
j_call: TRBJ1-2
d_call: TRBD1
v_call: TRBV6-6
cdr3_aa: CASRPLIEGAVGYTF
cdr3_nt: TGTGCCAGCAGACCCCTGATTGAGGGGGCGGTCGGCTACACCTTC

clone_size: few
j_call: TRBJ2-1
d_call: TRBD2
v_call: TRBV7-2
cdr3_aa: CASSSLTSGGAFYNEQFF
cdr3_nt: TGTGCCAGCAGTTCTTTGACTAGCGGGGGGGCTTTTTACAATGAGCAGTTCTTC

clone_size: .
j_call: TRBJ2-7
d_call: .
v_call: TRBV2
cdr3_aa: CASNLQGYEQYF
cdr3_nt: TGTGCCAGCAACCTACAGGGTTACGAGCAGTACTTC

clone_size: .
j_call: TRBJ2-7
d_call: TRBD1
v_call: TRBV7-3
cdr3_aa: CASSLTGSEQYF
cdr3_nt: TGTGCCAGCAGCCTGACAGGGAGCGAGCAGTACTTC

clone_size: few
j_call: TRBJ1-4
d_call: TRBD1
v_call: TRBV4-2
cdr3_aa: CASSQVGQVDEKLFF
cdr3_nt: TGTGCCAGCAGCCAAGTGGGACAGGTGGACGAAAAACTGTTTTTT

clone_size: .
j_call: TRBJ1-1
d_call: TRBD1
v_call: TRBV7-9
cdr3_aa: CASSSGGVAFF
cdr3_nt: TGTGCCAGCAGCTCAGGGGGAGTAGCTTTCTTT

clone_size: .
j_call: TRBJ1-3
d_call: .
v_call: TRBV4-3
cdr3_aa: CASSQDQGSGNTIYF
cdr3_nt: TGCGCCAGCAGCCAAGATCAGGGCTCTGGAAACACCATATATTTT

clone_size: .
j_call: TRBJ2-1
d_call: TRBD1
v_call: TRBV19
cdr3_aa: CASKGTGWNEQFF
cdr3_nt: TGTGCCAGTAAGGGGACAGGGTGGAATGAGCAGTTCTTC

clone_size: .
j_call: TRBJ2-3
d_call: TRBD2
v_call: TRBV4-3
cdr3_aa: CASSVGAGLAGGTDTQYF
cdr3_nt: TGCGCCAGCAGCGTCGGCGCCGGACTAGCGGGGGGCACAGATACGCAGTATTTT

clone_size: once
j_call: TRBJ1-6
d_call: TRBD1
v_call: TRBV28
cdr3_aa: CASSLGDRHNSPLHF
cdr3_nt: TGTGCCAGCAGTTTAGGGGACAGGCATAATTCACCCCTCCACTTT

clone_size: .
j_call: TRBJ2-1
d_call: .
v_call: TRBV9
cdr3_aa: CASSVGDSYNEQFF
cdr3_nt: TGTGCCAGCAGCGTAGGAGACTCCTACAATGAGCAGTTCTTC

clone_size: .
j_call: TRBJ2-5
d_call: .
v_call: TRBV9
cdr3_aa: CASSVVPQETQYF
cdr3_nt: TGTGCCAGCAGCGTAGTCCCTCAAGAGACCCAGTACTTC

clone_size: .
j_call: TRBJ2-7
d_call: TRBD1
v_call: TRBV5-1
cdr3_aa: CASSLGTGYEQYF
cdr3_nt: TGCGCCAGCAGCTTGGGGACAGGCTACGAGCAGTACTTC

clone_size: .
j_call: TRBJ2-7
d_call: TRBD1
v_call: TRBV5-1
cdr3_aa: CASRQGPAYEQYF
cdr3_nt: TGCGCCAGCAGACAGGGGCCGGCCTACGAGCAGTACTTC

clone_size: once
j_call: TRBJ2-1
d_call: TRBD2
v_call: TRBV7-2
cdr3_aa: CASSLGGGGEQFF
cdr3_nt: TGTGCCAGCAGCTTAGGTGGGGGGGGTGAGCAGTTCTTC

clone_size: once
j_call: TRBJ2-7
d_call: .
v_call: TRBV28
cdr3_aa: CASSGTLAYEQYF
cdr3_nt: TGTGCCAGCAGCGGGACTCTAGCCTACGAGCAGTACTTC

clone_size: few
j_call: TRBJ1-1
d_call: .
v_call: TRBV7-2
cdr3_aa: CASSRNTEAFF
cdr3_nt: TGTGCCAGCAGCCGGAACACTGAAGCTTTCTTT

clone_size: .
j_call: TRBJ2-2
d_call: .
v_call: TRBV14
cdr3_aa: CASSQPSGELFF
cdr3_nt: TGTGCCAGCAGCCAACCCTCCGGGGAGCTGTTTTTT

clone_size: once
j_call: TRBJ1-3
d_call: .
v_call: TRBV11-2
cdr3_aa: CASSLGQVPGNTIYF
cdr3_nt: TGTGCCAGCAGCTTAGGGCAGGTCCCTGGAAACACCATATATTTT

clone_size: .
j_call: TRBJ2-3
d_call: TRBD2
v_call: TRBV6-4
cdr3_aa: CASSETSEVGPDTQYF
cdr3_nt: TGTGCCAGCAGTGAGACTAGCGAAGTGGGCCCAGATACGCAGTATTTT

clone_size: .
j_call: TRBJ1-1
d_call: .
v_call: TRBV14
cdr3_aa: CASSQGRDLAMNTEAFF
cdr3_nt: TGTGCCAGCAGCCAAGGGAGGGACTTGGCTATGAACACTGAAGCTTTCTTT

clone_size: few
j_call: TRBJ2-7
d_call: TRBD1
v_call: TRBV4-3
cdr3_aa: CASSQQGQGHEQYF
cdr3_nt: TGCGCCAGCAGCCAACAAGGACAGGGCCACGAGCAGTACTTC

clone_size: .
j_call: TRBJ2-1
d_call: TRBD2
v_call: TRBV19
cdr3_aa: CASSIGLTSGVYEQFF
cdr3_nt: TGTGCCAGTAGTATAGGTTTAACTAGCGGAGTCTATGAGCAGTTCTTC

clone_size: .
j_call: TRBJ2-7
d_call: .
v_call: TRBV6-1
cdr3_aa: CASSPSGSGQYF
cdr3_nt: TGTGCCAGCAGTCCTTCCGGTTCTGGGCAGTACTTC

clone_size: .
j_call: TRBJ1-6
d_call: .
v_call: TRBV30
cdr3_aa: CAWKRLTSPLHF
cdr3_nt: TGTGCCTGGAAGAGACTAACTTCACCCCTCCACTTT

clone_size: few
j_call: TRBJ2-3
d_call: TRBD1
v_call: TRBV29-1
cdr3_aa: CSVTAGGWTDTQYF
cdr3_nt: TGCAGCGTGACGGCAGGGGGCTGGACAGATACGCAGTATTTT

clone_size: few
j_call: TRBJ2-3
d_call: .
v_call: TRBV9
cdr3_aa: CASSVAGRVVSTDTQYF
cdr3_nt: TGTGCCAGCAGCGTAGCCGGCAGGGTCGTGAGCACAGATACGCAGTATTTT

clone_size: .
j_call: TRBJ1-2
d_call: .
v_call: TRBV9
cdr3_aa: CASSVGGETYGYTF
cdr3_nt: TGTGCCAGCAGCGTAGGGGGGGAGACTTATGGCTACACCTTC

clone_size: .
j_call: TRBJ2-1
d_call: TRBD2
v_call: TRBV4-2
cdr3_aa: CASSHGLAGLINEQFF
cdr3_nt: TGTGCCAGCAGCCACGGACTAGCGGGGTTGATAAATGAGCAGTTCTTC

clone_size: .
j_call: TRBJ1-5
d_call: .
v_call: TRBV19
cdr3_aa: CASTSIENQPQHF
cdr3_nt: TGTGCTAGTACCTCGATAGAAAATCAGCCCCAGCATTTT

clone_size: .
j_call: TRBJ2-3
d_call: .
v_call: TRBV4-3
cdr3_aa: CASSQDRDSTDTQYF
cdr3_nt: TGCGCCAGCAGCCAAGATCGGGACTCCACAGATACGCAGTATTTT